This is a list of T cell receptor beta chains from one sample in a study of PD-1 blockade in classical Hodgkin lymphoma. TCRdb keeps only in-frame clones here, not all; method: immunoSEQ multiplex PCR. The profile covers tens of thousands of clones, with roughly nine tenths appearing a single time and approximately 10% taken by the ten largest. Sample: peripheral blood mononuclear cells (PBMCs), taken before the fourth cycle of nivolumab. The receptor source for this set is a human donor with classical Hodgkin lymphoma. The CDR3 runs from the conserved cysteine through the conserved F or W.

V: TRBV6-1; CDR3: CASSEDPWTDNPNYGYTF
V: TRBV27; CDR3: CASSSAVQETQYF
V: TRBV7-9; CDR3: CASSLSGDYTDTQYF
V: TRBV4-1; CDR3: CASSLTLDRLWSEQYF
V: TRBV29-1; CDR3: CSVGDIGDGYTF
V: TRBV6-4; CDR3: CASSNGTVRRSGYTF
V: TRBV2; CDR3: CATCLTGDQPQHF
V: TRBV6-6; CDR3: CATRSYYSNQPQHF
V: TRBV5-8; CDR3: CASRTGLSTDTQYF
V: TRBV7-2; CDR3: CASKLAGQETQYF
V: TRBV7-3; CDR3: CASSLTGKQGTTYNEQFF
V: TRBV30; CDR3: CAWPSEGGELFF
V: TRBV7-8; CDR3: CASSYETESQPQHF
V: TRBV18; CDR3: CASSTGVRPDTQYF
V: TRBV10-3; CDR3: CAINPGQQGNTIYF
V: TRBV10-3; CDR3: CAASGVSYEQYF
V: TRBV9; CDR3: CASSGVRGPNQPQHF
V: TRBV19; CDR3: CASSQVVYGYTF
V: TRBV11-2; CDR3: CASSLVGSDTQYF
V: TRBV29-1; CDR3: CSVGTIRGQPQHF
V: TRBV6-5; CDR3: CASSLITGTGGYTF
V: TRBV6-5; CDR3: CASSQDTDTQYF
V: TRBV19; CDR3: CASSNYWRGGFTDTQYF
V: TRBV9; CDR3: CASSVGGLTAHEKLFF
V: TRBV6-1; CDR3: CASSPGGVYGYTF
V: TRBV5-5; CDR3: CASSFVRAGELFF
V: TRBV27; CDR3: CASNLISVLAGGLVELFF
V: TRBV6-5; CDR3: CASSYSENNQPQHF
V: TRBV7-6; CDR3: CASSLAPPETQYF
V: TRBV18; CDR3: CASSPARTGSINTGELFF
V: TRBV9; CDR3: CASGLPGHSLGYTF
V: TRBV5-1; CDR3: CASSSAGAVAEAFF
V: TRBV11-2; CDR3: CASSLYRGSPYEQYF
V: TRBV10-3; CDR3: CAISESAGGSGNTIYF
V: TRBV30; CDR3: CAWSRQAIFNQPQHF
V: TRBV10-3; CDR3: CAISGSGQRQYF
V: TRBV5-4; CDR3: CASSLGRGGLGGQETQYF
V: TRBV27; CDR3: CASSLWDSTDTQYF
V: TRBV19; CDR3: CASSISITAGYTF
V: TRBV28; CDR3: CASSLTVRNTEAFF
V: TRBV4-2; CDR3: CASSPVPGQANSPLHF
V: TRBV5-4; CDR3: CASSLLGGEQYF
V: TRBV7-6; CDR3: CASSLDPGSLTEAFF
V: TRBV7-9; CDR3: CASSFPAVYNEQFF
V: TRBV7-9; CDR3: CASSGQGAISSYEQYF
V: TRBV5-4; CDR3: CASSWTGSNEKLFF